This paragraph reports one T cell receptor (beta chain). The antigen it recognizes is unknown. Base-call qualities are not available, and no considerably larger clone is one nucleotide away. The source of the sample is a study of cytomegalovirus exposure and HLA in healthy donors (dated 2017 in TCRdb). About the investigation overall: In an earlier analysis of around 540 of the donors, roughly 300 Gb of sequence data and some 120 million unique TCR beta sequences from 180 million or so T cells were reported. Alongside the repertoire data, information on donor age, sex, ethnicity and CMV serostatus was compiled. About 5 DR-DQ haplotypes were handled as single units for association and clustering, since linkage in the cohort was strong. To study patterns of TCR occurrence, a later analysis re-analyzed previously published TCR beta repertoires from 500 to 850 donors and added high-resolution HLA genotyping. Around 320 gigabases of sequencing data and approximately 84 million unique TCR sequences were included in an early release covering 550 to 650 HLA-typed donors. The study combined high-throughput TCR immunosequencing, statistical association of individual TCRs with disease status, and machine learning to predict cytomegalovirus infection status. In an earlier analysis of over 550 of the donors, high-throughput TCR beta sequencing was used to judge whether each TCR beta V gene segment behaved as functional or pseudogenic. Among roughly 400 genotyped donors of the cohort, an average of approximately 200,000 unique TCR beta nucleotide sequences was sequenced per donor, of which roughly 18% were non-productive. In the later analysis, no new phenotypic data were used to find candidate immune exposures; instead, reliance was placed on TCR beta sequences and their occurrence across donors. Typing coverage varied by locus: roughly 629-640 donors for A, B, C, DRB1 and DQB1; approximately 520 for DQA1; around 610 for DPA1; around 490 for DPB1. Besides the first cohort of approximately 670 subjects, a separate validation cohort made up of 120 different subjects was used. HLA typing included class I and class II loci at four-digit resolution. The study was designed to test whether signatures of past pathogen exposure could be identified by cataloging public T cell receptors. Every discovery cohort repertoire had been produced on one sequencing platform. The genetic ancestry cluster associated with self-reported Caucasian donors included about 81% of the roughly 400 genotyped donors. The study used immunosequencing to profile the T cell repertoires of approximately 650 subjects and linked those repertoires to cytomegalovirus serostatus. Genome-wide SNP genotypes for about 60% of the roughly 700 donors were used in a later genetic analysis, which treated that subset as a discovery cohort. Summary of the overall study and its limitations: In an earlier analysis of about 540 of the donors, most TCR beta V segments were observed in productive rearrangements about 87% or about 30% of the time, broadly matching IMGT annotations. A few of the identified cytomegalovirus-associated TCR beta chains were confirmed in vitro to be specific for cytomegalovirus antigens. A further reported finding was that TCR beta sequences accurately predicted the HLA-A and HLA-B alleles for most subjects in the first cohort. A cluster of highly shared sequence variants was judged likely to represent a technical artifact of the sequencing pipeline. CMV serostatus was the only immune exposure information available for the cohort. According to a later analysis, parvovirus B19, influenza, CMV and Epstein-Barr virus appeared linked to several top co-occurrence clusters. A later analysis found that TCR association rates varied across HLA loci, with DRB1 alleles showing the most associated TCRs and HLA-C alleles the fewest. The study listed approximately 150 TCR beta chains as associated with cytomegalovirus. A later analysis associated roughly 17,000 TCR beta sequences with specific HLA alleles at a false discovery rate of 0.05. Correlated functional status among segregating V segments might be attributable to linkage disequilibrium, but an unknown experimental factor could not be ruled out. Because counts were too low, 15 to 20 rarely observed V segments, including chromosome 9 orphons, were excluded from the earlier analysis of several hundred of the donors. Because the 87-base-pair reads could not distinguish some IMGT-functional V segments, including TRBV6-2 and TRBV6-3, those segments were excluded. In a later genetic analysis, fewer N-insertions in productive TCRs were reported among donors in an Asian-associated ancestry cluster than the 666-donor mean. The authors suggested that the approach could potentially be generalized to other disease states and immunological phenotypes. Cytomegalovirus status was reported to be diagnosed by the classifier with high specificity and sensitivity in both the original and validation cohorts. This cohort had only TCR beta chains sequenced, and the lack of alpha or paired-chain data limited which features could be detected. Roughly uniform sequencing depth across donors was assumed in presence/absence analyses, although this assumption may not hold. Because some donors lacked HLA typing at each locus, the association tests relied only on the typed subset. Most TCR sequences were seen in very few donors, while some public TCRs were found in many individuals. In a later genetic analysis, a missense DCLRE1C variant was associated with V-gene and J-gene trimming of TCR beta chains, and the association was replicated in an independent cohort. A later analysis found that HLA-associated TCR beta chains were more clonally expanded and had lower generation probabilities than equally common non-associated chains. Assigning TCR associations to individual alleles was difficult when HLA alleles, especially DR and DQ, strongly co-occurred. A later analysis found that most CMV-associated TCR beta chains appeared HLA-restricted, with HLA associations seemingly driven largely by CMV exposure.

The cohort consisted of hundreds of healthy bone marrow donors. At the time of sampling, every cohort member was nominally healthy, though immune exposures that went unrecorded were likely present. The donor was CMV seronegative and was included in the group of a few hundred seronegative cohort members. A peripheral blood sample was collected from each donor, and TCR beta sequencing was performed on peripheral blood mononuclear cells. Genomic DNA was extracted from the blood cell samples with the Qiagen DNeasy Blood Extraction Kit. The germline V gene (reference sequence) provides CDR1 SGHKS and CDR2 YYEKEE. V loses 2 bases of germline sequence and J loses 2 bases, and the interval between the two ends is 10 bases. The CDR3 numbers 14 residues from cysteine through phenylalanine. The DNA shown is the 42-base CDR3, in frame from base 1. The library came from the immunoSEQ multiplex PCR assay. For the multiplex PCR, a mixture combining 60 forward primers for TCR Vbeta segments and 13 reverse primers for TCR Jbeta segments was used. The CDR3 region of rearranged TCR beta genes was amplified from genomic DNA by a multiplex PCR assay. The Illumina HiSeq System was used to sequence the amplified TCR beta libraries as 87-base-pair reads. Per the authors' processing: In a later analysis, roughly 80 million unique TCR beta chains were counted across the 500 to 850 repertoires, and some 10 million of these chains were shared by at least two donors. To remove PCR and sequencing errors, raw reads were error-corrected and collapsed into unique sequences using a nearest-neighbor algorithm that merged closely related sequences. V, D and J gene segments were assigned by aligning CDR3 sequences to IMGT reference sequences. For a sequence to be retained, a match of at least six nucleotides was required to both a V gene segment and a J gene segment. A rearrangement counted as productive if the CDR3 had no stop codons and remained in frame with V and J, and every other rearrangement counted as non-productive. CDR3 was defined by IMGT convention, running from the second conserved V-encoded cysteine to the conserved J-encoded phenylalanine. Sequences without an unambiguous match to a single V gene segment were excluded from the earlier analysis of several hundred of the donors. An earlier analysis of some 610 of the donors called V segments functional above 56.7% productive rearrangements and segregating when the between-donor standard deviation exceeded 5%. A statistical classification framework was built to diagnose cytomegalovirus status from the catalog of TCR beta chain sequences. In a later analysis, TCR nucleotide sequences were compared against IMGT/GENE-DB human TR gene sequences so that V and J genes could be assigned. The TCRdist pipeline was used in a later analysis to assign CDR3 sequences and most-parsimonious VDJ recombination scenarios. A later analysis defined each TCR beta chain by its CDR3 amino acid sequence plus V-gene family, and excluded reads lacking a unique V-gene family. To address suspected cross-contamination and a sequencing artifact, a later analysis removed approximately 600 highly shared, low-generation-probability nucleotide sequences. In a later analysis, a clonal expansion index was calculated for each public chain from normalized within-repertoire ranks of inferred template counts. Generation probabilities in a later analysis came from a VDJ recombination model fitted to out-of-frame rearrangements, and those results were checked against IGoR. In a later analysis, hypergeometric tests were used to score TCR-TCR, TCR-HLA and TCR-CMV co-occurrence, with a repertoire-size bias correction applied to TCR pairs. In a later analysis, false discovery rates were estimated by permuting HLA or CMV assignments 20 times. A later analysis grouped co-occurring TCRs with DBSCAN, adding TCRdist sequence similarity when clustering within HLA-allele-positive subsets. Repertoires with fewer than 30,000 or more than 120,000 public chains were left out of co-occurrence clustering, as were five repertoires with anomalous nucleotide sharing. Imported from immuneACCESS, the table was reduced by TCRdb to in-frame sequences with V and J called. These copies leave out some clones; in studies compared against another copy, an unresolved V gene accounts for under half, and the cause of the remainder is not known. Clone size and the V and J calls come from that table; the DNA yielded D and trimming. Across this sample there are roughly 230,000 clones, with about nine tenths seen only once. Of the sample, 1.7% falls within the top ten clones.

Recombination joined TRBV5-5 with TRBJ2-5, and the D gene may be TRBD2, 6 bases matching. The clonotype originates from a girl aged 2 to 9 in good health and CMV-seronegative. The specimen was PBMCs. CDR3 reads: CASSFPGLQETQYF. The nucleotide sequence is given as TGTGCCAGCAGCTTTCCTGGACTACAAGAGACCCAGTACTTC.